Below, 23 T cell receptor beta chains from the same sample are listed, as sequenced in a study of T-cell memory formation after mild COVID-19. From the 5' RACE reads, TCRdb called clonotypes with MiXCR, one entry per CDR3 protein. The sample has hundreds of thousands of distinct CDR3 sequences, around 8% seen once; the top ten hold about 22%. Sequenced material: PBMCs or a T cell subset sorted from them (not recorded which). These receptors came from a man aged 18 to 29 who had mild COVID-19 (a few samples of this study predate the infection). Cell type and time point are not known.

This clonotype was recorded a few times. The chain is built from TRBV6-2 or TRBV6-3 and TRBJ2-5; a possible D gene is TRBD2 (6 bases). The CDR3 is 16 residues long. Between the trimmed V and J ends, which lost 2 bases and 0 bases, there was a span of 13 bases. Germline V gives CDR1 MNHEY, CDR2 SVGEGT. The CDR3 region has the DNA TGTGCCAGCAGTTACGGGCTAGCGACGTACCAAGAGACCCAGTACTTC. It specifies CASSYGLATYQETQYF.

This clonotype occurred a few times. The chain joins TRBV19 to TRBJ2-1; D might be TRBD2 (5 bases). The length of the CDR3 is 13 residues. CDR1 is LNHDA and CDR2 is SQIVND in the germline V gene (reference sequence). V shed 5 bases and J shed 13 bases, with 18 bases lying between them. The CDR3 protein is CASSSGAVAAQFF. Here the CDR3 DNA reads TGTGCCAGTAGTTCCGGAGCGGTGGCGGCTCAGTTCTTC.

The chain carries TRBV29-1 and TRBJ2-7; TRBD1 agrees at 9 bases. This CDR3 spans 15 amino acids. The germline V gene has CDR1 SQVTM and CDR2 ANQGSEA. Trimming took 6 bases from V and 0 from J; bases not matched to a gene: 9. DNA of the CDR3: TGCAGCGTCATTCCGACAGGGGGTAGCTCCTACGAGCAGTACTTC. It codes for CSVIPTGGSSYEQYF.

The chain couples TRBV7-2 to TRBJ2-3, with D uncertain. CDR3 length: 14 amino acids. V lost 6 bases and J 4 bases, leaving 14 bases between the germline ends. Germline V gene lookup returns CDR1 SGHTA and CDR2 FQGNSA. In DNA form, the CDR3 reads TGTGCCAGCAGACAAATGGGGATCCCAGATACGCAGTATTTT. This codes for CASRQMGIPDTQYF.

This clonotype was seen only a few times. V is TRBV4-3 and J is TRBJ2-4; 8 bases fit TRBD1. Germline V gene sequence: CDR1 LGHNA, CDR2 YSLEER. V shed 1 base, J shed 0 bases, and the junction held 5 bases outside the gene matches. There are 17 residues in the CDR3. The CDR3 loop is CASSQVWDRLAKNIQYF. In DNA form, the CDR3 reads TGCGCCAGCAGCCAAGTTTGGGACAGGCTAGCCAAAAACATTCAGTACTTC.

This clonotype was seen more than once but under ten times. The chain joins TRBV6-5 to TRBJ1-1, with D possibly being TRBD1 (6 bases). Per germline, CDR1 MNHEY and CDR2 SVGAGI. The CDR3 runs to 16 residues. Trimming stripped 6 bases from V and 1 base from J, with 18 bases between. CDR3 DNA: TGTGCCAGCAGAAAGGTGGGGGGGCGATCGAACACTGAAGCTTTCTTT. Translating gives CASRKVGGRSNTEAFF.

The chain carries TRBV12-5 and TRBJ1-5; TRBD1 might be the D (5 bases). There are 16 residues in the CDR3. Per the germline V gene, CDR1 is LGHNT and CDR2 is FRNRAP. Trimming shortened V by 0 bases and J by 6 bases, and 15 bases separated the two germline ends. The CDR3 sequence: CASGLVLGESAQPQHF. The CDR3 coding sequence is TGTGCTAGTGGTTTGGTATTGGGGGAGTCGGCTCAGCCCCAGCATTTT.

The V and J genes are TRBV12-3 or TRBV12-4 and TRBJ1-1; no firm D call. Deletions cut 2 bases from V and 7 bases from J, with 14 bases between. This CDR3 region has 14 residues. The CDR3 loop reads CASSLMGGMGEAFF. The CDR3 nucleotides are TGTGCCAGCAGTTTAATGGGTGGCATGGGTGAAGCTTTCTTT.

This clonotype was picked up many times. The V call is TRBV27, the J call TRBJ1-2; weak D call: TRBD1 (6 bases). This CDR3 has 14 residues. Germline CDR1 reads MNHEY; CDR2 reads SMNVEV (reference sequence). Trimming removed 4 bases from V and 4 bases from J, with 13 bases in between. CDR3 nucleotides: TGTGCCAGCAGTTCCAAGGGGGGTGGCTATGGCTACACCTTC. Translating it yields CASSSKGGGYGYTF.

This sequence joins TRBV12-3 or TRBV12-4 and TRBJ2-7, with a tentative D call TRBD1 (5 bases). V dropped 8 bases and J dropped 7 bases, with 27 bases sitting between them. The CDR3 spans 16 residues. The CDR3 sequence: CASCEGPGICAKEQYF. Here the CDR3 DNA reads TGTGCCAGCTGCGAAGGACCAGGGATTTGTGCGAAGGAGCAGTACTTC.

This clonotype was seen only a few times. V and J are TRBV5-5 and TRBJ1-1; 9 bases agree with TRBD1. The V gene's germline CDR1 is SGHKS and CDR2 YYEKEE (reference sequence). The CDR3 extends over 16 amino acids. After removal of 2 bases from V and 6 bases from J, the junction contained 11 bases not matched to a gene. CDR3 residues: CASSFSRTGEFAEAFF. The CDR3 nucleotides are TGTGCCAGCAGCTTTAGCAGGACAGGGGAGTTCGCTGAAGCTTTCTTT.

At least ten counts were recorded for this clonotype. The chain employs TRBV7-2 and TRBJ2-7; D ambiguous. CDR3 length: 14 residues. CDR1 and CDR2 (germline): SGHTA, FQGNSA. Trimming took off 1 base at V and 2 bases at J, with 9 bases between the two ends. The CDR3 here is CASSLEAATYEQYF. The CDR3 nucleotides read TGTGCCAGCAGCTTAGAGGCAGCCACCTACGAGCAGTACTTC.

The rearrangement links TRBV5-1 to TRBJ1-1; D is uncertain. The CDR3 contains 12 residues. Trimming took 4 bases from V and 4 from J, leaving 8 bases between them. Germline lookup yields CDR1 SGHRS and CDR2 YFSETQ. The CDR3 sequence is CASSPYGTEAFF. The CDR3 DNA reads as TGCGCCAGCAGCCCCTACGGCACTGAAGCTTTCTTT.

This clonotype came up a few times. V and J are TRBV5-4 and TRBJ1-6; D is perhaps TRBD1 (6 bases). CDR3 length: 14 amino acids. Trimming pared 5 bases from V and 6 bases from J, leaving 12 bases between. Germline-derived CDR1 and CDR2 are SGHNT and YYREEE (reference sequence). CDR3 in DNA: TGTGCCAGCAGTTCGGACAGAACTAATTCACCCCTCCACTTT. It translates to CASSSDRTNSPLHF. The whole variable domain, filled in from reference TRBV5-4 and TRBJ1-6, reads ETGVTQSPTHLIKTRGQQVTLRCSSQSGHNTVSWYQQALGQGPQFIFQYYREEENGRGNFPPRFSGLQFPNYSSELNVNALELDDSALYLCASSSDRTNSPLHFGNGTRLTVT.

The V and J genes are TRBV4-2 and TRBJ2-7; maybe TRBD2 (6 bases). The CDR3 is 16 residues long. Per the germline V gene, CDR1 is LGHNA and CDR2 is YNFKEQ. V shed 0 bases and J shed 2 bases, with 14 bases lying between them. The CDR3: CASSQDILAFAYEQYF. The CDR3 region has the DNA TGTGCCAGCAGCCAAGATATTCTAGCGTTCGCCTACGAGCAGTACTTC.

This clonotype has ten or more counts. The V and J genes are TRBV27 and TRBJ2-2; D gene unclear. From germline, CDR1 is MNHEY and CDR2 SMNVEV (reference sequence). CDR3 length: 15 residues. With 5 bases removed from V and 0 bases from J, the gap between germline ends came to 10 bases. The CDR3 is CASSTNGPNTGELFF. CDR3 nucleotide sequence: TGTGCCAGCAGTACCAATGGGCCGAACACCGGGGAGCTGTTTTTT.

In this sample, this clonotype turned up many times. The chain combines TRBV6-6 with TRBJ2-7; D is ambiguous. The length of the CDR3 is 10 residues. The V and J ends lost 8 bases and 6 bases respectively, with 8 bases between them. CDR1 is MNHNY and CDR2 is SVGAGI in the germline V gene (reference sequence). The CDR3 region is CASGNLEQYF. Written as DNA, the CDR3 is TGTGCCAGCGGGAATCTCGAGCAGTACTTC.

This clonotype turned up a few times. The J gene is TRBJ1-2, the V gene TRBV4-2; D is perhaps TRBD1 (6 bases). The germline V gene encodes CDR1 LGHNA and CDR2 YNFKEQ. The V end lost 0 bases, the J end lost 5 bases, and 13 bases lay between the germline ends. The CDR3 has 15 residues. The CDR3 reads CASSQDGRGLYGYTF. The DNA of the CDR3 is TGTGCCAGCAGCCAAGATGGCAGGGGACTGTATGGCTACACCTTC.

The chain has TRBV7-9 and TRBJ2-1, with D hard to call. Germline V gene sequence: CDR1 SEHNR, CDR2 FQNEAQ (reference sequence). The CDR3 has 16 residues. With 0 bases removed from V and 2 bases from J, the gap between germline ends came to 11 bases. In DNA form, the CDR3 reads TGTGCCAGCAGCTTAGCGGGGATCCGCCCCTACAATGAGCAGTTCTTC. Translation: CASSLAGIRPYNEQFF. The full variable domain, completed using reference TRBV7-9 and TRBJ2-1, is DTGVSQNPRHKITKRGQNVTFRCDPISEHNRLYWYRQTLGQGPEFLTYFQNEAQLEKSRLLSDRFSAERPKGSFSTLEIQRTEQGDSAMYLCASSLAGIRPYNEQFFGPGTRLTVL.

The V gene is TRBV28, the J gene TRBJ2-2; 7 bases fit TRBD2. The germline V gene has CDR1 MDHEN and CDR2 SYDVKM. With V trimmed by 6 bases and J by 5 bases, 9 bases remained unmatched. The CDR3 covers 15 residues. In DNA, the CDR3 is TGTGCCAGCAGCCCTCCAGCGGGGAAGACCGGGGAGCTGTTTTTT. Translation gives CASSPPAGKTGELFF.

Here the CDR3 reads CASSYFPVAGGDYEQFF. In nucleotides, the CDR3 is TGTGCCAGCAGTTACTTTCCGGTAGCGGGGGGCGACTATGAGCAGTTCTTC. This chain uses TRBV6-2 or TRBV6-3 with TRBJ2-1; 10 bases map to TRBD2. The CDR3 has 17 residues. Per germline, CDR1 MNHEY and CDR2 SVGEGT. The V segment lost 1 base and the J segment 8 bases; nucleotides outside the gene matches: 11.

This chain joins TRBV18 and TRBJ1-1, with D perhaps TRBD1 (5 bases). Germline CDR1 is KGHSH and CDR2 is LQKENI. There are 15 residues in the CDR3. V gave up 1 base and J gave up 4 bases, with 13 bases separating them. The CDR3 region is CASSPQGLGITEAFF. The CDR3 DNA reads TGTGCCAGCTCACCACAGGGGTTGGGGATCACTGAAGCTTTCTTT.

This clonotype has more than one count but fewer than ten. V usage is TRBV20-1 and J usage is TRBJ1-5; the D is unclear. V was trimmed by 1 base and J by 3 bases, leaving 10 bases between them. The CDR3 runs 14 residues. From germline, CDR1 is DFQATT and CDR2 SNEGSKA (reference sequence). The CDR3 region has the DNA TGCAGTGCTAGAGTGGAGGGTTCCAATCAGCCCCAGCATTTT. Amino acid sequence: CSARVEGSNQPQHF.